This T cell receptor beta chain was identified in a study of response to subunit inactivated influenza vaccine. Study-wide results and limits: Researchers suggested that each seasonal influenza vaccination recruits few new T cells.

This CDR3 comprises 17 residues. Unmatched junction bases numbered 6, after V lost 2 bases and J lost 5 bases. Germline CDR1 and CDR2: SGHVS and FQNEAQ. With regard to this clonotype: The target antigen is unknown.

TCRdb ran MiXCR on the RT-PCR reads and lists one entry per CDR3 protein. The sample carries 200,000 to 300,000 distinct CDR3 sequences, 10% to 15% recorded once. The specimen was non-naive T cells sorted from PBMCs, collected around 14 days before vaccination. The sequence came from a man aged 50-60 years who received an inactivated influenza vaccine. The chain carries TRBV7-8 and TRBJ2-2, with 12 bases fitting TRBD2. The CDR3 nucleotides read TGTGCCAGCAGCTTATTACTAGCGGGAGGTATTACCGGGGAGCTGTTTTTT. The encoded protein is CASSLLLAGGITGELFF.